Listed below are T cell receptor beta chains from one sample, sequenced in a study of cytomegalovirus exposure and HLA in healthy donors. The protocol was immunoSEQ multiplex PCR, while the TCRdb copy is restricted to in-frame clones and leaves out a portion. Of some 160,000 clones listed, almost 85% are singletons. Sequenced sample: PBMCs. The receptors stem from a woman aged 50 to 60 in good health and CMV-seronegative. Both conserved end residues are part of each CDR3. D genes are given only for firm matches. Size is omitted from some rows. Given values are once, few, many or a class for expanded clones.

D gene	V gene	J gene	clone size	CDR3 DNA	CDR3 protein
TRBD2	TRBV5-1	TRBJ2-1	-	TGCGCCAGCAGCCCTACTAGCGGGAGCTACAATGAGCAGTTCTTC	CASSPTSGSYNEQFF
-	TRBV21-1	TRBJ2-3	-	TGTGCCAGCAGCAAAGATCACCCCTTTAGCGGGAGGGCCTCCAGAGATACGCAGTATTTT	CASSKDHPFSGRASRDTQYF
-	TRBV21-1	TRBJ1-1	-	TGTGCCAGCAGCAAGGAATGGCAGGGAGGGCTTCGGTGGACTGAAGCTTTCTTT	CASSKEWQGGLRWTEAFF
-	TRBV4-1	TRBJ2-7	-	TGCGCCAGCAGCCATAAGGACAAAGCCTACGAGCAGTACTTC	CASSHKDKAYEQYF
-	TRBV28	TRBJ2-5	-	TGTGCCAGCAGTTTACTAGCCGGCGGGGAAGAGACCCAGTACTTC	CASSLLAGGEETQYF
TRBD2	TRBV19	TRBJ2-1	-	TGTGCCAGTAGTACCCCCGGGCTAGCGGGAAGGTACAATGAGCAGTTCTTC	CASSTPGLAGRYNEQFF
-	TRBV19	TRBJ2-7	-	TGTGCCAGTAGTAAGAGCCTTGTATTAAGCTCCTACGAGCAGTACTTC	CASSKSLVLSSYEQYF
-	TRBV5-1	TRBJ2-1	few	TGCGCCAGCAGGGGGAGCTCCTACAATGAGCAGTTCTTC	CASRGSSYNEQFF
TRBD1	TRBV5-1	TRBJ2-2	-	TGCGCCAGCAGCTTGGACGCCGGGACAGGGGTCACCGGGGAGCTGTTTTTT	CASSLDAGTGVTGELFF
TRBD2	TRBV29-1	TRBJ2-7	-	TGCAGCGTTGGGACTAGCGGGGTCTCCTACGAGCAGTACTTC	CSVGTSGVSYEQYF
TRBD2	TRBV27	TRBJ2-1	-	TGTGCCAGCAGTTTATCAACGGGAGGGGCAGGTTTCAATGAGCAGTTCTTC	CASSLSTGGAGFNEQFF
TRBD2	TRBV6-5	TRBJ2-7	-	TGTGCCAGCAGTTACGAAGCGGGAGTCTTCTACGAGCAGTACTTC	CASSYEAGVFYEQYF
-	TRBV28	TRBJ1-4	-	TGTGCCAGCAGTCCCGATATCATGGGCGAAAAACTGTTTTTT	CASSPDIMGEKLFF
TRBD1	TRBV19	TRBJ2-3	-	TGTGCCAGTAGCCAGGGGGTCGGCACAGATACGCAGTATTTT	CASSQGVGTDTQYF
-	TRBV6-1	TRBJ2-5	-	TGTGCCAGCAGTGAGGTCAGCCAAGAGACCCAGTACTTC	CASSEVSQETQYF
TRBD1	TRBV7-6	TRBJ1-1	once	TGTGCCAGCAGCTTTCGCAAATCGGGGACAGCGAACACTGAAGCTTTCTTT	CASSFRKSGTANTEAFF